The clone carrying this T cell receptor (beta chain) is a singleton in its sample. Its specificity is not known. The data derive from a study of cytomegalovirus exposure and HLA in healthy donors. Findings and caveats of the study: A link between a missense DCLRE1C variant and TCR beta V- and J-gene trimming emerged from a later analysis.

The J segment lost 8 bases and the V segment lost 8 bases, leaving 6 bases of the junction unmatched. CDR3 length equals 12 residues. From germline, CDR1 is MNHEY and CDR2 SVGAGI. Primers included in the PCR were 60 Vbeta and 13 Jbeta primers. Assay used: immunoSEQ multiplex PCR; TCRdb lists only in-frame clones, some missing. The sample carries about 130,000 clones, around 77% recorded once. What was sequenced was PBMCs. This chain uses TRBV6-5 with TRBJ1-2, with 9 nucleotides matching TRBD1. This receptor was obtained from a woman aged 50 to 65 in good health and CMV-seronegative. This CDR3 is CASHGTGLGYTF. CDR3 DNA sequence: TGTGCCAGCCACGGGACAGGGCTAGGCTACACCTTC.